One and the same sample provided the 10 T cell receptor beta chains below, sequenced in a study of response to subunit inactivated influenza vaccine. TCRdb reprocessed the RT-PCR reads with MiXCR, giving one entry per CDR3 protein. The table lists about 520,000 distinct CDR3 sequences, approximately 24% of them singletons. The sequenced sample was CD4+ T cells sorted from PBMCs, obtained 5 to 6 days after vaccination. The receptors here all came from a man between 45 and 60 years old who received an inactivated influenza vaccine.

This clonotype was detected a few times. One base away lies a much larger clone, so this may be a sequencing read error. This sequence joins TRBV7-2 and TRBJ2-2; D is undetermined. CDR1 is SGHTA, CDR2 FQGNSA, per germline. This CDR3 comprises 13 residues. The V and J ends lost 0 bases and 6 bases respectively, with 5 bases between them. The CDR3 DNA follows: TGTGCCAGCAGCTTAGCGGCCCCCGGGGAGCTGTTTTTT. This gives the protein CASSLAAPGELFF.

This clonotype has just a few counts. The gene calls are TRBV28 and TRBJ2-2, with D tentatively TRBD1 (5 bases). The CDR3 runs to 14 residues. Looked up from germline, CDR1 is MDHEN and CDR2 is SYDVKM. The V end was cut by 5 bases, the J end by 4 bases, with 11 bases between. CDR3 sequence (DNA): TGTGCCAGCAGTGCAGGGTTTGGCACCGGGGAGCTGTTTTTT. Encoded protein: CASSAGFGTGELFF. Full variable domain (remainder filled in from reference TRBV28 and TRBJ2-2): DVKVTQSSRYLVKRTGEKVFLECVQDMDHENMFWYRQDPGLGLRLIYFSYDVKMKEKGDIPEGYSVSREKKERFSLILESASTNQTSMYLCASSAGFGTGELFFGEGSRLTVL.

This clonotype has more than one count but fewer than ten. V and J are TRBV12-3 or TRBV12-4 and TRBJ1-2, with D maybe TRBD1 (5 bases). This CDR3 comprises 13 residues. Deletions cut 7 bases from V and 8 bases from J, with 17 bases between. DNA of the CDR3: TGTGCCAGCACCAACCAGGGCCTATGGGGCTACACCTTC. Its protein is CASTNQGLWGYTF.

This clonotype occurred a few times. The gene calls are TRBV24-1 and TRBJ2-2, with D perhaps TRBD2 (6 bases). The germline gives CDR1 KGHDR, CDR2 SFDVKD. With 0 bases removed from V and 8 bases from J, the gap between germline ends came to 21 bases. The CDR3 is 18 residues long. The CDR3 sequence is CATSDLTSGSLTRGELFF. For the CDR3, the DNA is TGTGCCACCAGTGATTTGACTTCCGGGAGCTTGACAAGGGGGGAGCTGTTTTTT.

This chain uses TRBV7-9 with TRBJ2-3; D is possibly TRBD1 (5 bases). Germline lookup yields CDR1 SEHNR and CDR2 FQNEAQ (reference sequence). The V end lost 6 bases, the J end lost 3 bases, and 16 bases lay between the germline ends. The CDR3 extends over 15 amino acids. The DNA of the CDR3 is TGTGCCAGCAGAAGGTTGGGCCCAGGGACAGATACGCAGTATTTT. Translated, it gives CASRRLGPGTDTQYF.

This clonotype came up many times. V usage is TRBV7-9 and J usage is TRBJ1-3; no reliable D call. This CDR3 comprises 14 residues. Germline values: CDR1 SEHNR, CDR2 FQNEAQ (reference sequence). Trimming removed 0 bases at V and 1 base at J, with 4 bases between. CDR3 region: CASSLAGSGNTIYF. The CDR3 bases are TGTGCCAGCAGCTTAGCCGGGTCTGGAAACACCATATATTTT.

As DNA, the CDR3 is TGTGCCAGCTCACCGACAGTCCCAACGAATGCATATGGCTACACCTTC. It encodes CASSPTVPTNAYGYTF. This chain joins TRBV18 and TRBJ1-2, with a tentative D call TRBD1 (5 bases). The CDR3 loop spans 16 amino acids. The V end lost 3 bases, the J end lost 5 bases, and 19 bases lay between the germline ends. Germline V gene lookup returns CDR1 KGHSH and CDR2 LQKENI.

The chain couples TRBV2 to TRBJ1-1; D gene uncertain. The V and J ends lost 4 bases and 3 bases respectively, with 9 bases between them. From germline, CDR1 is SNHLY and CDR2 FYNNEI. The CDR3 spans 13 residues. The CDR3 coding sequence is TGTGCCAGCAGTGCAGAGGGAGACACTGAAGCTTTCTTT. Translating it yields CASSAEGDTEAFF.

This clonotype was seen only a few times. This chain uses TRBV6-1 with TRBJ2-4; D might be TRBD1 (8 bases). The V end was cut by 4 bases, the J end by 4 bases, with 14 bases between. This CDR3 has 15 residues. Germline V gene sequence: CDR1 MNHNS, CDR2 SASEGT. The CDR3: CASSVGGTGKNIQYF. In nucleotides, the CDR3 is TGTGCCAGCAGTGTGGGGGGGACAGGAAAAAACATTCAGTACTTC.

The chain has TRBV25-1 and TRBJ2-7; 9 nucleotides agree with TRBD1. Germline assignment: CDR1 MGHDK and CDR2 SYGVNS. The junction had 11 bases not matched to a gene; V was cut back by 3 bases and J by 5 bases. The CDR3 totals 16 residues. The CDR3 DNA sequence: TGTGCCAGCAGTGACGACAGGGGGGAGATTTGGAACGAGCAGTACTTC. Protein: CASSDDRGEIWNEQYF.